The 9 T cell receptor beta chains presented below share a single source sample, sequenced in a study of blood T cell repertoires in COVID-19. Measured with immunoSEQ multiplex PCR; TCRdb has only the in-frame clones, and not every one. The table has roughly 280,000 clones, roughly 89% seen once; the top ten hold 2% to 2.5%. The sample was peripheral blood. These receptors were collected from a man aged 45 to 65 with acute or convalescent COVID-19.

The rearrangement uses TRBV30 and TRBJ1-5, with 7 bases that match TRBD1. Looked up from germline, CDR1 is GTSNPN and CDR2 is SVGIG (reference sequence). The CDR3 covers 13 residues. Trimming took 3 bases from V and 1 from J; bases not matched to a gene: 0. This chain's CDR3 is CAWRQGSNQPQHF. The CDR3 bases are TGTGCCTGGAGACAGGGGAGCAATCAGCCCCAGCATTTT. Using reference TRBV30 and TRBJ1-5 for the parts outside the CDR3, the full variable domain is SQTIHQWPATLVQPVGSPLSLECTVEGTSNPNLYWYRQAAGRGLQLLFYSVGIGQISSEVPQNLSASRPQDRQFILSSKKLLLSDSGFYLCAWRQGSNQPQHFGDGTRLSIL.

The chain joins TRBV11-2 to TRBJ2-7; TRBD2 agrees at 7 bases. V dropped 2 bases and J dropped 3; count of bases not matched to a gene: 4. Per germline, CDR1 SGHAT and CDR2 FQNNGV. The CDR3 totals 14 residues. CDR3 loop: CASSLSGTDYEQYF. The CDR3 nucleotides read TGTGCCAGCAGCTTAAGCGGGACGGACTACGAGCAGTACTTC.

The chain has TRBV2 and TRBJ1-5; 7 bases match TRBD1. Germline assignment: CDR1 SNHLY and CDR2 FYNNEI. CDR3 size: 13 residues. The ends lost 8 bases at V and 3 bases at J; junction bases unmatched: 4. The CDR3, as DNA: TGTGCCAGCTCACAGGGGATCAATCAGCCCCAGCATTTT. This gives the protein CASSQGINQPQHF.

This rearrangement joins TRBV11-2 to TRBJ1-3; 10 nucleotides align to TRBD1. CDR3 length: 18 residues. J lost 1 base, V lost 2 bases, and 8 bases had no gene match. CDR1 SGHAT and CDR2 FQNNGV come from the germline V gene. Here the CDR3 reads CASSLRGTGVASGNTIYF. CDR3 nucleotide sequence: TGTGCCAGCAGCTTACGGGGGACAGGGGTGGCATCTGGAAACACCATATATTTT.

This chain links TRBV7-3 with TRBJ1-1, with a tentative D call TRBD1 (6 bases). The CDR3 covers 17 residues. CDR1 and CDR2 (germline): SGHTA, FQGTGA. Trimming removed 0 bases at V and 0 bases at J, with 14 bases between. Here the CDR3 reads CASSLTGGGQLNTEAFF. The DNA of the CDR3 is TGTGCCAGCAGCTTAACCGGCGGGGGACAATTGAACACTGAAGCTTTCTTT.

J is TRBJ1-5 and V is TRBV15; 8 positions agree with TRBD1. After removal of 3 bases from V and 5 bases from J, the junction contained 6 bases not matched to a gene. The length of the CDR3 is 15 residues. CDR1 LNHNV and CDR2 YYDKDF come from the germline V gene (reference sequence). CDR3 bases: TGTGCCACCAGCAGGGAAACGACAGGGGATCAGCCCCAGCATTTT. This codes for CATSRETTGDQPQHF.

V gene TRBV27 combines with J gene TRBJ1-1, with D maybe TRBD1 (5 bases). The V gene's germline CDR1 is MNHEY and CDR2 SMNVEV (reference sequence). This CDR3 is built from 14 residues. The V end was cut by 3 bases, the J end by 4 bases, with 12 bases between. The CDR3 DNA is TGTGCCAGCAGTTTCGACAGCTTGGGCACTGAAGCTTTCTTT. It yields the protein CASSFDSLGTEAFF.

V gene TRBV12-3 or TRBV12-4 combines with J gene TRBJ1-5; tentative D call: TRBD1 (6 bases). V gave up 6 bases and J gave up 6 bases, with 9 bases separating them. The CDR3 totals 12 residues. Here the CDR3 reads CASSYRAQPQHF. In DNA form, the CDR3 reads TGTGCCAGCAGCTACAGGGCTCAGCCCCAGCATTTT.

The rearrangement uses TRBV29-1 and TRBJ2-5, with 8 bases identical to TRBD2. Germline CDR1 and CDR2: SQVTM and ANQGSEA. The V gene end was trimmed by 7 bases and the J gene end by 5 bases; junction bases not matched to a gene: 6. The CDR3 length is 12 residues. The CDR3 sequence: CSETGGWETQYF. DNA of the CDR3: TGCAGCGAGACGGGGGGGTGGGAGACCCAGTACTTC.